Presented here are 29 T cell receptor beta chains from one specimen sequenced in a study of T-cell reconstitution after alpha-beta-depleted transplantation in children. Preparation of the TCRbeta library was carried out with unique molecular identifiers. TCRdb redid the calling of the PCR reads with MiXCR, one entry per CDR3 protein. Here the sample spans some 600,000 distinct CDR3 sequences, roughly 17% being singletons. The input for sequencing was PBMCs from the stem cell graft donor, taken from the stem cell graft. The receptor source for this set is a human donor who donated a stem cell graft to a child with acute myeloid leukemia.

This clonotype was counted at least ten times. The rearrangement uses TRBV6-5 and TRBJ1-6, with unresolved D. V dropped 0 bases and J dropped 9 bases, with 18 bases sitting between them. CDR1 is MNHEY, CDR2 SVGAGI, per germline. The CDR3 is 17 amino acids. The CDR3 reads CASSYSIRTAGGSPLHF. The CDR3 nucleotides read TGTGCCAGCAGTTACTCGATCAGAACGGCAGGAGGTTCACCCCTCCACTTT.

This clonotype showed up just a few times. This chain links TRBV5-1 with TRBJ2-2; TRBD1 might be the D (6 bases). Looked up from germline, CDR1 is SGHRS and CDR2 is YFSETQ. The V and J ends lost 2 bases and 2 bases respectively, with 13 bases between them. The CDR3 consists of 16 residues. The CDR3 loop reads CASSFHPRGNTGELFF. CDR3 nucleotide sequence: TGCGCCAGCAGCTTTCATCCCAGGGGTAACACCGGGGAGCTGTTTTTT.

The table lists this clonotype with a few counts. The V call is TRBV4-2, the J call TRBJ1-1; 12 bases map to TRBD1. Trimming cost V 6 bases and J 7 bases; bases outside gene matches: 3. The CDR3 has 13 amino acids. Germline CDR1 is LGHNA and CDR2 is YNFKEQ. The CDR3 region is CASRGQGANEAFF. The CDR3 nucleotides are TGTGCCAGCAGGGGACAGGGGGCGAATGAAGCTTTCTTT.

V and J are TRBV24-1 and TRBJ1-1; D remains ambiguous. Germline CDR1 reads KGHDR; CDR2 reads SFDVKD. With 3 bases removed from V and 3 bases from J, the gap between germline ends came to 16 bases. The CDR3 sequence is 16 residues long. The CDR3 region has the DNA TGTGCCACCAGTGATAGAGACAATCCAAAGCACACTGAAGCTTTCTTT. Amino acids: CATSDRDNPKHTEAFF.

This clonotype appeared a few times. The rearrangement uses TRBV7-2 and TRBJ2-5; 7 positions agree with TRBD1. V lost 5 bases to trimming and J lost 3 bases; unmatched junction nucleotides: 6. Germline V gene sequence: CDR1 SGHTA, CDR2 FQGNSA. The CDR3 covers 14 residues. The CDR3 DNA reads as TGTGCCAGCAGCGGTCGGGACAGAAAAGAGACCCAGTACTTC. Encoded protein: CASSGRDRKETQYF.

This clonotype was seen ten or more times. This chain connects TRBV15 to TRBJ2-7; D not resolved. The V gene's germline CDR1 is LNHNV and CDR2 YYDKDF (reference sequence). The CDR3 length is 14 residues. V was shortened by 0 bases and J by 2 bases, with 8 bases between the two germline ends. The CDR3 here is CATSREGSAYEQYF. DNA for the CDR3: TGTGCCACCAGCAGAGAGGGGTCCGCCTACGAGCAGTACTTC.

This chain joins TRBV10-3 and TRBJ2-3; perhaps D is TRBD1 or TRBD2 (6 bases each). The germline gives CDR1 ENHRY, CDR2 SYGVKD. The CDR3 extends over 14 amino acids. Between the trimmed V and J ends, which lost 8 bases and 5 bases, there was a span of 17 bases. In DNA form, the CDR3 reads TGTGCCATCTCTGCCCGGGGGCGCGAAGATACGCAGTATTTT. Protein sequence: CAISARGREDTQYF.

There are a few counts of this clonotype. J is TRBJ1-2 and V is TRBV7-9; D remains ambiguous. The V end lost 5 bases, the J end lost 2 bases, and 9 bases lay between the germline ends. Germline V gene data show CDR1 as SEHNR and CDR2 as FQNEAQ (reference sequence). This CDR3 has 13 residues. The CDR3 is CASSRGLNYGYTF. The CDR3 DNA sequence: TGTGCCAGCAGCCGAGGACTGAACTATGGCTACACCTTC.

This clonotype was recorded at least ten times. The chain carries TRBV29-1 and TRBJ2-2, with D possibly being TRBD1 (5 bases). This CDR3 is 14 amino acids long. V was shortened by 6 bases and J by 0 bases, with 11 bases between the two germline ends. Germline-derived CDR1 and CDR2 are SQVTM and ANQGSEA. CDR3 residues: CSVLPGPNTGELFF. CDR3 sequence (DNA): TGCAGCGTCTTGCCAGGGCCGAACACCGGGGAGCTGTTTTTT.

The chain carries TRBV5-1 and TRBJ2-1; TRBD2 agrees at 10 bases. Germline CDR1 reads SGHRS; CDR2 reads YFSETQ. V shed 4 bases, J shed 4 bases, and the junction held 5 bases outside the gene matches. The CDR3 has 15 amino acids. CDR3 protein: CASSLAGATYNEQFF. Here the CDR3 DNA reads TGCGCCAGCAGCCTAGCGGGGGCCACGTACAATGAGCAGTTCTTC.

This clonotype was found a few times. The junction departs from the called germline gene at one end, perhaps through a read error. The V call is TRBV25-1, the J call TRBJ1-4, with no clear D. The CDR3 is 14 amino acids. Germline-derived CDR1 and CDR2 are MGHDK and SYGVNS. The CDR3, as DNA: TGTGCCAGCAGTGAAGTGGGAACTGATGAAAAACTGTTTTTT. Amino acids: CASSEVGTDEKLFF.

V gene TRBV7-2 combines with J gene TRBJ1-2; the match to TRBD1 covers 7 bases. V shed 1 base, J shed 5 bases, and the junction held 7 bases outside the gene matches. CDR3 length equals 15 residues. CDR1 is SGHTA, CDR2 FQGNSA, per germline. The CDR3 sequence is CASSLGTQGTYGYTF. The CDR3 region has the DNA TGTGCCAGCAGCTTAGGGACACAGGGGACATATGGCTACACCTTC.

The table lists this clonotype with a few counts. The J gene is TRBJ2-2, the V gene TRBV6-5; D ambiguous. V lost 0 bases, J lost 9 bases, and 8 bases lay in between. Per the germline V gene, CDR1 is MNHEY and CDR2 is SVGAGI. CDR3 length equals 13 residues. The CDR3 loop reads CASSYSNFRELFF. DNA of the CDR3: TGTGCCAGCAGTTACTCGAATTTCCGGGAGCTGTTTTTT.

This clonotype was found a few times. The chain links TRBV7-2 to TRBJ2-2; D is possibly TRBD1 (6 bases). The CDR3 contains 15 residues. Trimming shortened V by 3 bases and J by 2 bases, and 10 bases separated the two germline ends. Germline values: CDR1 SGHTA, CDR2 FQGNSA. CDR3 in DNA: TGTGCCAGCAGCTTCAGGACAGCAAACACCGGGGAGCTGTTTTTT. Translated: CASSFRTANTGELFF.

CDR3 nucleotides: TGTGCCAGCAGTCTAAGGGGAGCGGCCCACGAGCAGTACGTC. It specifies CASSLRGAAHEQYV. The chain links TRBV7-2 to TRBJ2-7, with D perhaps TRBD1 or TRBD2 (5 bases each). Germline CDR1 reads SGHTA; CDR2 reads FQGNSA. With 6 bases removed from V and 5 bases from J, the gap between germline ends came to 17 bases. CDR3 size: 14 residues.

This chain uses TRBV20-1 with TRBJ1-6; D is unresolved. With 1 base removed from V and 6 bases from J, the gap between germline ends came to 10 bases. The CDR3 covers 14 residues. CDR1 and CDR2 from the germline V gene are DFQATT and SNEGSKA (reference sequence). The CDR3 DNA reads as TGCAGTGCTAGAGCGGAGGGCCCTAATTCACCCCTCCACTTT. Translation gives CSARAEGPNSPLHF.

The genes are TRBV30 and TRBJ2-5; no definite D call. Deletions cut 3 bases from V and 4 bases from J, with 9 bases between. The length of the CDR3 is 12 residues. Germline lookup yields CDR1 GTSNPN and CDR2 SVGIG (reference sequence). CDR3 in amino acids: CAWSAYRETQYF. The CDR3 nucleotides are TGTGCCTGGAGCGCCTATCGAGAGACCCAGTACTTC. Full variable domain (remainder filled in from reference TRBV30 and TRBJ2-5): SQTIHQWPATLVQPVGSPLSLECTVEGTSNPNLYWYRQAAGRGLQLLFYSVGIGQISSEVPQNLSASRPQDRQFILSSKKLLLSDSGFYLCAWSAYRETQYFGPGTRLLVL.

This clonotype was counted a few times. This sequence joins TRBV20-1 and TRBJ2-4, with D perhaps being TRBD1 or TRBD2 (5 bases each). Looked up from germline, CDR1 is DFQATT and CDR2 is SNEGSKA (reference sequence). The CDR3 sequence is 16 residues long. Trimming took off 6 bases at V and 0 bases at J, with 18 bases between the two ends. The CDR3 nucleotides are TGCAGTGCCGGGGACCGCAAAAATGGAGCCAAAAACATTCAGTACTTC. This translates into CSAGDRKNGAKNIQYF.

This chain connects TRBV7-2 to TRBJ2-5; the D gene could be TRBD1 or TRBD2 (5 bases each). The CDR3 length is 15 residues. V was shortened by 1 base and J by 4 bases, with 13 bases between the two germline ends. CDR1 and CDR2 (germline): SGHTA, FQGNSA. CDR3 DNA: TGTGCCAGCAGCTTAGAAGGGGCCGGGGTAGAGACCCAGTACTTC. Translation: CASSLEGAGVETQYF.

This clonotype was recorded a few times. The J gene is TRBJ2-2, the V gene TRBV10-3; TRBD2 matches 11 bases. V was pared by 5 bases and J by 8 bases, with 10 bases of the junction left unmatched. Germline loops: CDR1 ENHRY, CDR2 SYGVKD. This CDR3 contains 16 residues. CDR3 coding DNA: TGTGCCATCAGTAACGAACTAGCGGGGGAGGCTGGGGAGCTGTTTTTT. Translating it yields CAISNELAGEAGELFF.

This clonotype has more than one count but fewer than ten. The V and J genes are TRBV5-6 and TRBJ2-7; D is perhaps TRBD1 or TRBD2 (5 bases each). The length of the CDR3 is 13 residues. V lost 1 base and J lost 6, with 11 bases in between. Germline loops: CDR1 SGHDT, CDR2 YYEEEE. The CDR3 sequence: CASSLRGRTEQYF. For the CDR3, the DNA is TGTGCCAGCAGCTTGAGGGGACGGACCGAGCAGTACTTC.

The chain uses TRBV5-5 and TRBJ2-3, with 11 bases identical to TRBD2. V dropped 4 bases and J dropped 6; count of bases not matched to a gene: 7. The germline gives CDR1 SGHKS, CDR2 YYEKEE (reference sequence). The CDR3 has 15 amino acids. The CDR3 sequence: CASSQGLAVRDTQYF. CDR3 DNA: TGTGCCAGCAGCCAGGGACTAGCGGTCCGGGATACGCAGTATTTT.

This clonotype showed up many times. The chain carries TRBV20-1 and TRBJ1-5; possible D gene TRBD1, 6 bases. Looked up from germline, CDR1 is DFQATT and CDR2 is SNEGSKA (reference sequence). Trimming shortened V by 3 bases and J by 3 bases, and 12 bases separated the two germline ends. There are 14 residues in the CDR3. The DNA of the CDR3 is TGCAGTGCTAGTCCGGACAGCGACAATCAGCCCCAGCATTTT. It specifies CSASPDSDNQPQHF.

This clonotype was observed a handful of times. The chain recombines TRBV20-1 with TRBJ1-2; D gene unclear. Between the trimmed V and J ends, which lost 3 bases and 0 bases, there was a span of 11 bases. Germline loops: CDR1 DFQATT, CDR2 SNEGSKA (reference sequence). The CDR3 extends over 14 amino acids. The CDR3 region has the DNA TGCAGTGCTAGTAAACCCCGAGCTAACTATGGCTACACCTTC. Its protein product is CSASKPRANYGYTF.

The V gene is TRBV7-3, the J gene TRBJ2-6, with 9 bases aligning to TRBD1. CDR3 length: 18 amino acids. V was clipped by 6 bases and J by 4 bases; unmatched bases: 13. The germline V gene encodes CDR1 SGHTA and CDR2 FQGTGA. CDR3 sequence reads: CASSFLRDRVPGANVLTF. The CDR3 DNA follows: TGTGCCAGCAGTTTCCTCCGGGACAGGGTTCCCGGGGCCAACGTCCTGACTTTC.

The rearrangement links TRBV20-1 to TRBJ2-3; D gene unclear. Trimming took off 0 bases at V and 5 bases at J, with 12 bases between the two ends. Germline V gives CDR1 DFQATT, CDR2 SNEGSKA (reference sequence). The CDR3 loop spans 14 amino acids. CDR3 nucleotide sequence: TGCAGTGCTAGAGATCGTGTCGTCATAGATACGCAGTATTTT. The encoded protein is CSARDRVVIDTQYF.

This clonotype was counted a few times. The DNA for the CDR3 is TGCAGCGCCGGGACAGGCTCTAACTATGGCTACACCTTC. This translates into CSAGTGSNYGYTF. V and J are TRBV29-1 and TRBJ1-2, with TRBD1 matching 8 bases. CDR3 length: 13 residues. Looked up from germline, CDR1 is SQVTM and CDR2 is ANQGSEA. J was trimmed by 0 bases and V by 7 bases; bases with no gene match: 4.

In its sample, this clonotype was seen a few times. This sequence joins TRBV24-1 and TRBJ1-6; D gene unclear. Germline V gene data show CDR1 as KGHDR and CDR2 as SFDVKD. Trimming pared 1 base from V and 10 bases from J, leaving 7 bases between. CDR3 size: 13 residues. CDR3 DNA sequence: TGTGCCACCAGTGATTTTGAAGGCTCACCCCTCCACTTT. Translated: CATSDFEGSPLHF.

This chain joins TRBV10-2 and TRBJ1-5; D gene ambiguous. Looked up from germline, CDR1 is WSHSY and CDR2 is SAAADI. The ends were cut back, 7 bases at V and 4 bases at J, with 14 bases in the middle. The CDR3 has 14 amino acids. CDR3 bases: TGCGCCAGCACCGGCGGCATACGGAATCAGCCCCAGCATTTT. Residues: CASTGGIRNQPQHF.